This TCR beta chain was observed in a study of control samples from healthy donors and cancer patients. Regarding this clone: Other DNA sequences of this sample code for an identical CDR3.

Trimming stripped 2 bases from V and 2 bases from J, with 8 bases between. In germline, CDR1 is SGHDT, CDR2 YYEEEE. The CDR3 consists of 14 residues. Here immunoSEQ multiplex PCR was the method, and the copy in TCRdb shows in-frame clones only, minus some. This table holds 100,000 to 130,000 clones, approximately 82% found once. The chain is built from TRBV5-6 and TRBJ1-5; TRBD1 is a possible D gene (6 bases). The source of this sequence is a man between 18 and 35 years old in good health. The sample taken for sequencing was blood. DNA for the CDR3: TGTGCCAGCAGCTTACAGGGTGGCAATCAGCCCCAGCATTTT. Protein: CASSLQGGNQPQHF.